These T cell receptor beta chains were read from a single sample in a study of T cell responses to AZD1222 COVID-19 vaccine. This table comes from immunoSEQ multiplex PCR, and its TCRdb copy is limited to in-frame clones, with some not included. The repertoire holds 150,000 to 200,000 clones, with roughly 92% as singletons. This specimen consisted of peripheral blood, obtained on day 0 of AZD1222 vaccination. These receptors were collected from an adult in good health. Both conserved end residues are part of each CDR3. D genes are given only for firm matches. Expanded clones are given a class, and other clones once, few, many or no size at all.

length	size	V	D	J	CDR3	DNA
15	-	TRBV10-3	-	TRBJ1-1	CAISESGQSNTEAFF	TGTGCCATCAGTGAGTCCGGACAATCGAACACTGAAGCTTTCTTT
16	few	TRBV10-2	-	TRBJ2-3	CASSESQLARTDTQYF	TGCGCCAGCAGTGAGTCCCAGCTAGCGCGGACAGATACGCAGTATTTT
14	-	TRBV29-1	-	TRBJ1-3	CSVDGAVSGNTIYF	TGCAGCGTTGACGGAGCCGTCTCTGGAAACACCATATATTTT
11	-	TRBV20-1	-	TRBJ1-2	CSARSNYGYTF	TGCAGTGCTAGAAGCAACTATGGCTACACCTTC
15	-	TRBV15	-	TRBJ1-1	CATSRDRGGSLAAFF	TGTGCCACCAGCAGAGATAGGGGGGGCAGCCTGGCGGCTTTCTTT
16	-	TRBV27	-	TRBJ1-5	CASSLRGGGVNQPQHF	TGTGCCAGCAGTTTACGCGGGGGAGGGGTCAATCAGCCCCAGCATTTT
11	once	TRBV30	TRBD1	TRBJ2-7	CAYRTGYKQYF	TGTGCCTATCGGACAGGGTATAAGCAGTACTTC
12	-	TRBV30	-	TRBJ1-1	CAWRTPGSEAFF	TGTGCCTGGAGAACCCCAGGGTCTGAAGCTTTCTTT
13	-	TRBV6-6	-	TRBJ2-2	CASRTGETGELFF	TGTGCCAGCCGTACGGGGGAAACCGGGGAGCTGTTTTTT
15	-	TRBV18	-	TRBJ1-1	CASSPFEQLNTEAFF	TGTGCCAGCTCACCTTTTGAACAGTTGAACACTGAAGCTTTCTTT
18	-	TRBV20-1	TRBD2	TRBJ2-5	CSASASGVSGRARETQYF	TGCAGTGCTAGTGCCTCAGGGGTTAGCGGGAGGGCCCGAGAGACCCAGTACTTC
15	-	TRBV4-3	-	TRBJ1-1	CASSQVLGGTTEAFF	TGCGCCAGCAGCCAAGTATTGGGGGGTACGACTGAAGCTTTCTTT
18	-	TRBV4-2	TRBD1	TRBJ1-2	CASSQDLSRTGTNYGYTF	TGTGCCAGCAGCCAAGATCTCTCCCGGACAGGCACTAACTATGGCTACACCTTC
12	-	TRBV19	-	TRBJ1-3	CASSQQRNTIYF	TGTGCCAGTAGCCAGCAGAGAAACACCATATATTTT
13	-	TRBV7-9	TRBD1	TRBJ1-1	CASSLRTGPEAFF	TGTGCCAGCAGCCTCAGGACAGGACCTGAAGCTTTCTTT
18	-	TRBV10-3	-	TRBJ2-1	CAIRTGGAVRGGNNEQFF	TGTGCCATACGGACTGGAGGCGCAGTGAGAGGGGGGAACAATGAGCAGTTCTTC
15	-	TRBV9	-	TRBJ1-1	CASSVEGQLNTEAFF	TGTGCCAGCAGCGTAGAAGGACAGTTGAACACTGAAGCTTTCTTT
13	-	TRBV30	-	TRBJ2-2	CAWGPTFPGELFF	TGTGCCTGGGGACCGACATTCCCCGGGGAGCTGTTTTTT
12	-	TRBV5-6	-	TRBJ1-2	CASSPGVYGYTF	TGTGCCAGCAGCCCAGGGGTCTATGGCTACACCTTC
15	-	TRBV18	-	TRBJ1-2	CASSPPESLFYGYTF	TGTGCCAGCTCACCACCTGAGAGCCTTTTCTATGGCTACACCTTC
15	-	TRBV6-5	TRBD1	TRBJ1-5	CASRDGQGALQPQHF	TGTGCCAGCAGGGACGGACAGGGGGCACTTCAGCCCCAGCATTTT
16	-	TRBV3-1/TRBV3-2	-	TRBJ2-1	CASSQEIGVSYNEQFF	TGTGCCAGCAGCCAAGAGATCGGGGTCTCCTACAATGAGCAGTTCTTC
17	-	TRBV18	TRBD2	TRBJ2-7	CASSPPERRGSTYEQYF	TGTGCCAGCTCACCACCGGAAAGGCGCGGGAGTACCTACGAGCAGTACTTC
15	-	TRBV24-1	-	TRBJ1-1	CATSDAGGTDTEAFF	TGTGCCACCAGTGACGCGGGGGGGACGGACACTGAAGCTTTCTTT
14	-	TRBV19	-	TRBJ1-1	CASTDWSRNTEAFF	TGTGCCAGTACAGACTGGTCCCGGAACACTGAAGCTTTCTTT
16	-	TRBV9	-	TRBJ2-3	CASSASEGPSTDTQYF	TGTGCCAGCAGCGCGTCGGAGGGCCCTAGCACAGATACGCAGTATTTT
14	-	TRBV15	-	TRBJ1-6	CATSREDSNSPLHF	TGTGCCACCAGCAGGGAGGACAGTAATTCACCCCTCCACTTT
14	once	TRBV19	-	TRBJ1-2	CASSMSQSIYGYTF	TGTGCCAGTAGTATGAGTCAGTCCATCTATGGCTACACCTTC
15	-	TRBV5-4	TRBD2	TRBJ2-7	CASSPAGTSTREQYF	TGTGCCAGCAGCCCTGCCGGGACTAGCACTCGCGAGCAGTACTTC
13	-	TRBV5-4	-	TRBJ2-1	CASSQTQTGEQFF	TGTGCCAGCAGCCAGACTCAGACAGGTGAGCAGTTCTTC
15	-	TRBV27	-	TRBJ1-6	CASSYSPQISSPLHF	TGTGCCAGCAGCTATTCCCCACAGATAAGCTCACCCCTCCACTTT